This TCR beta chain stems from a study of early stage breast cancer tumors. Study-wide context: Seven to nine ER+/PR+/HER2- tumors were invasive ductal; a few were invasive lobular. Study outcomes and limitations: Blood repertoires resembled normal breast more than tumor. Compared with adjacent normal breast tissue, tumors showed roughly 2.4-fold greater T cell density and higher clonality.

Concerning this clone itself: Its antigen is unknown.

Only in-frame clones appear in the TCRdb table, and some are missing; sequencing was by immunoSEQ multiplex PCR. The table lists approximately 10,000 clones, about 78% of them singletons. This CDR3 has 14 residues. CDR1 and CDR2 from the germline V gene are LGHNA and YNFKEQ. After removal of 0 bases from V and 6 bases from J, the junction contained 4 bases not matched to a gene. The chain joins TRBV4-2 to TRBJ2-7; 8 bases agree with TRBD2. This clonotype originated in a person aged 40 to 49 with breast cancer. The sample was breast tumor tissue. The CDR3 loop is CASSQEGAGGEQYF. The CDR3 nucleotides are TGTGCCAGCAGCCAAGAGGGGGCGGGGGGCGAGCAGTACTTC.